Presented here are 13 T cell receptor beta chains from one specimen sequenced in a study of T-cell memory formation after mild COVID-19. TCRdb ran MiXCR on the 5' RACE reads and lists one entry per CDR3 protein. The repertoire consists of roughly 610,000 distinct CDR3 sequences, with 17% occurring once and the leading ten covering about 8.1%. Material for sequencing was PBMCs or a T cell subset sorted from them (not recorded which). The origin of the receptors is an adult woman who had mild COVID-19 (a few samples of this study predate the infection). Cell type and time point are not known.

This CDR3 is CASSPFMGSRGYTF. Written as DNA, the CDR3 is TGTGCCAGCAGTCCCTTCATGGGGTCTAGAGGCTACACCTTC. This chain links TRBV12-3 or TRBV12-4 with TRBJ1-2; no definite D call. The V end lost 5 bases, the J end lost 8 bases, and 18 bases lay between the germline ends. CDR3 length: 14 residues.

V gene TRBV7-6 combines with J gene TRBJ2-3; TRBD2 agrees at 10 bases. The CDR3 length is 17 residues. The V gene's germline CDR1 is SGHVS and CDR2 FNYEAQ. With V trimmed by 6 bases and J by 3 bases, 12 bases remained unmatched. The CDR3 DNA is TGTGCCAGCAGAGAAGGAGCGGGAGGGCCGGGGACAGATACGCAGTATTTT. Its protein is CASREGAGGPGTDTQYF. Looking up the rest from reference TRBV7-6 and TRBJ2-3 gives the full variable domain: GAGVSQSPRYKVTKRGQDVALRCDPISGHVSLYWYRQALGQGPEFLTYFNYEAQQDKSGLPNDRFSAERPEGSISTLTIQRTEQRDSAMYRCASREGAGGPGTDTQYFGPGTRLTVL.

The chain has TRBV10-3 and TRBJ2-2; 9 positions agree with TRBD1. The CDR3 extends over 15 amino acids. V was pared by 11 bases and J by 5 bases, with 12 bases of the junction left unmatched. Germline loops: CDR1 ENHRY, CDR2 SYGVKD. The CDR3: CAVHSGTGLTGELFF. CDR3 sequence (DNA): TGTGCCGTCCACTCCGGGACAGGGCTAACCGGGGAGCTGTTTTTT.

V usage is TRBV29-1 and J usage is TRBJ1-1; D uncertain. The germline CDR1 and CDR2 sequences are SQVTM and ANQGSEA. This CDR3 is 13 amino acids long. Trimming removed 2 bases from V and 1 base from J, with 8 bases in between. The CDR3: CSVEKWGNTEAFF. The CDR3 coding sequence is TGCAGCGTTGAAAAGTGGGGGAACACTGAAGCTTTCTTT.

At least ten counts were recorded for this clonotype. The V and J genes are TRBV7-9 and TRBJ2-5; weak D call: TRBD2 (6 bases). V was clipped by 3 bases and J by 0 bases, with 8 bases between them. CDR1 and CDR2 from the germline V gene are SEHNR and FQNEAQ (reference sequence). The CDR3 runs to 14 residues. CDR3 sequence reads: CASSLGRNQETQYF. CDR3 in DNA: TGTGCCAGCAGCTTGGGGAGGAACCAAGAGACCCAGTACTTC.

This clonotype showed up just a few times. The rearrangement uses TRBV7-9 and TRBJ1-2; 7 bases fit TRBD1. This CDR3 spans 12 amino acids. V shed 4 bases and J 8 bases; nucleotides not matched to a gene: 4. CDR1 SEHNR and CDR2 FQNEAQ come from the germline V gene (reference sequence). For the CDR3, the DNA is TGTGCCAGCAGCTCGACAGGGCGGGGCTACACCTTC. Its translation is CASSSTGRGYTF.

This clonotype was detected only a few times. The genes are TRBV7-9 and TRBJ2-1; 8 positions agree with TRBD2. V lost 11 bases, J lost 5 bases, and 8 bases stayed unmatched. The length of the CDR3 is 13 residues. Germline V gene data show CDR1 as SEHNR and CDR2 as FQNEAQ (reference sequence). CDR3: CAGSPAGDNEQFF. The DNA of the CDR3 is TGTGCCGGGTCGCCAGCGGGAGACAATGAGCAGTTCTTC.

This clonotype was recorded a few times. The CDR3 is CASSVNRGGETQYF. In nucleotides, the CDR3 is TGCGCCAGCAGCGTGAACAGGGGCGGCGAGACCCAGTACTTC. The genes are TRBV5-1 and TRBJ2-5, with 7 bases identical to TRBD1. The length of the CDR3 is 14 residues. The V and J ends lost 4 bases and 5 bases, in that order; junction bases with no gene match: 8. The V gene's germline CDR1 is SGHRS and CDR2 YFSETQ.

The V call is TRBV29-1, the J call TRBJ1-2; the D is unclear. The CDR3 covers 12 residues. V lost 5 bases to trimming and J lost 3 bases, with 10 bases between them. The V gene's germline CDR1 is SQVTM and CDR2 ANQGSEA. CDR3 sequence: CSVKGGYYGYTF. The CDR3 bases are TGCAGCGTTAAAGGCGGCTACTATGGCTACACCTTC.

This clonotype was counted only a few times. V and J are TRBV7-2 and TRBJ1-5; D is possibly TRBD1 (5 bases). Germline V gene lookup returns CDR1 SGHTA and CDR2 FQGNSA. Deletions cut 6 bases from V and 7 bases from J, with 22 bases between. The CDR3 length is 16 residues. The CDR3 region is CASSLGREVRSQPQHF. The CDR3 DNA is TGTGCCAGCAGTCTAGGCAGGGAGGTGAGGTCACAGCCCCAGCATTTT.

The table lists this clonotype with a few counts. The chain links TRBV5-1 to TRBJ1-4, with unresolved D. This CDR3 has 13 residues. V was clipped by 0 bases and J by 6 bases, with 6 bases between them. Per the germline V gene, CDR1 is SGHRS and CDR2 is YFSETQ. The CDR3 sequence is CASSLGGDEKLFF. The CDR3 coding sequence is TGCGCCAGCAGCTTGGGGGGTGATGAAAAACTGTTTTTT. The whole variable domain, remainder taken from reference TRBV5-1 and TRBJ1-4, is KAGVTQTPRYLIKTRGQQVTLSCSPISGHRSVSWYQQTPGQGLQFLFEYFSETQRNKGNFPGRFSGRQFSNSRSEMNVSTLELGDSALYLCASSLGGDEKLFFGSGTQLSVL.

CDR3 amino acids: CASSPPDSNQPQHF. The CDR3 region has the DNA TGTGCCAGCAGCCCACCGGACAGCAATCAGCCCCAGCATTTT. This chain joins TRBV7-9 and TRBJ1-5; no reliable D call. The V end lost 5 bases, the J end lost 1 base, and 9 bases lay between the germline ends. The CDR3 runs 14 residues. Germline loops: CDR1 SEHNR, CDR2 FQNEAQ (reference sequence).

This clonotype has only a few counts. Written as DNA, the CDR3 is TGTGCCAGCAGCCCTGGGACTGGTAGAGATACGCAGTATTTT. This encodes CASSPGTGRDTQYF. The chain couples TRBV27 to TRBJ2-3; D is perhaps TRBD2 (6 bases). The V and J ends lost 6 bases and 5 bases respectively, with 15 bases between them. CDR3 length equals 14 residues. CDR1 MNHEY and CDR2 SMNVEV come from the germline V gene (reference sequence).